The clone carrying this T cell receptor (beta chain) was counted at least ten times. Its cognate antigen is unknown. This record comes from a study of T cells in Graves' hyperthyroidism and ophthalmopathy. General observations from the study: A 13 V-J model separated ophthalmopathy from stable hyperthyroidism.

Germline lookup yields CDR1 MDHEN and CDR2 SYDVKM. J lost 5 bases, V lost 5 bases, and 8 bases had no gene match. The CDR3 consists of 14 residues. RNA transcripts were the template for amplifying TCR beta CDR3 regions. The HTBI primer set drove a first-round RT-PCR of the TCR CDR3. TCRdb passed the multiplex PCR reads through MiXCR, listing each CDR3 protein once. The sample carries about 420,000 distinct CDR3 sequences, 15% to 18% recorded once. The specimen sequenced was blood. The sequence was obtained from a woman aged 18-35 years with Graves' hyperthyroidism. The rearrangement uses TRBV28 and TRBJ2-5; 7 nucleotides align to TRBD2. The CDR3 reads CASSPPGGGETQYF. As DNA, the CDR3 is TGTGCCAGCAGTCCGCCGGGGGGTGGGGAGACCCAGTACTTC.